The subject of this entry is one TCR beta chain. The antigen is undetermined. Amplification used 60 Vbeta primers and 13 Jbeta primers. The protocol was immunoSEQ multiplex PCR, while the TCRdb copy is restricted to in-frame clones and leaves out a portion. The profile shows about 120,000 clones, approximately 80% of them singletons. The sample originates from a study of cytomegalovirus exposure and HLA in healthy donors. CDR1 is SGHRS, CDR2 YFSETQ, per germline. V was clipped by 0 bases and J by 5 bases, with 9 bases between them. The length of the CDR3 is 14 residues. Study conclusions and caveats: For most TCR beta V segments, an earlier analysis put the productive rate at about 87% or about 30% of the time. Most TCRs appeared rarely, but some public TCRs recurred in many donors. The classifier reportedly diagnosed cytomegalovirus status with high specificity and sensitivity. The study flagged some 170 TCR beta chains as cytomegalovirus-associated.

The sequencing sample was made of PBMCs. The receptor was isolated from a woman aged 55-69 years in good health and CMV-seropositive. This rearrangement joins TRBV5-1 to TRBJ1-3; maybe TRBD1 (6 bases). The CDR3 DNA reads as TGCGCCAGCAGCTTGGGACAGGTGCGAAACACCATATATTTT. It yields the protein CASSLGQVRNTIYF.